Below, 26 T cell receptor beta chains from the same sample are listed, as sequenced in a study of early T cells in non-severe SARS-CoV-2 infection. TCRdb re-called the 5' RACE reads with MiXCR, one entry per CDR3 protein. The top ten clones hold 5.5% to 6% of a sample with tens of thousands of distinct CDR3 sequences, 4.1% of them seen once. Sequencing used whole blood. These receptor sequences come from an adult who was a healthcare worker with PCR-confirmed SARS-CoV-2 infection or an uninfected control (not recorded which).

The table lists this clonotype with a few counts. As DNA, the CDR3 is TGCGCCAGCAGAGAACGGACGGATAACACCGGGGAGCTGTTTTTT. It translates to CASRERTDNTGELFF. V is TRBV5-1 and J is TRBJ2-2, with D unresolved. This CDR3 has 15 amino acids. Germline loops: CDR1 SGHRS, CDR2 YFSETQ. V was shortened by 5 bases and J by 2 bases, with 13 bases between the two germline ends.

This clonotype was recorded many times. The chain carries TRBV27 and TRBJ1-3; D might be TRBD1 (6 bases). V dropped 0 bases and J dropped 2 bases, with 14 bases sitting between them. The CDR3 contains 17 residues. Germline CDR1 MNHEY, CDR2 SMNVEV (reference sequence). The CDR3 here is CASSLSAQGKPGNTIYF. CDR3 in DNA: TGTGCCAGCAGTTTATCAGCGCAGGGGAAACCTGGAAACACCATATATTTT.

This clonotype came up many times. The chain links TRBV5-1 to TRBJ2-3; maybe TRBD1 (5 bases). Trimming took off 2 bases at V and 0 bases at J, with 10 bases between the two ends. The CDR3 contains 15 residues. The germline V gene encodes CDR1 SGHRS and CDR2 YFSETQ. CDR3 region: CASSFTGTSTDTQYF. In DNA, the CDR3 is TGCGCCAGCAGCTTTACAGGAACTAGCACAGATACGCAGTATTTT.

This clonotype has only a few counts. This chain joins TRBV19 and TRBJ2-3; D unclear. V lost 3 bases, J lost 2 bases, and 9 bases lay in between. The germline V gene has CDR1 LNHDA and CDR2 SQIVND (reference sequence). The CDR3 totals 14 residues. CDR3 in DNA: TGTGCCAGTAGTATGTCGATAATCACAGATACGCAGTATTTT. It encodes CASSMSIITDTQYF. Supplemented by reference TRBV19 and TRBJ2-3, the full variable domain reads DGGITQSPKYLFRKEGQNVTLSCEQNLNHDAMYWYRQDPGQGLRLIYYSQIVNDFQKGDIAEGYSVSREKKESFPLTVTSAQKNPTAFYLCASSMSIITDTQYFGPGTRLTVL.

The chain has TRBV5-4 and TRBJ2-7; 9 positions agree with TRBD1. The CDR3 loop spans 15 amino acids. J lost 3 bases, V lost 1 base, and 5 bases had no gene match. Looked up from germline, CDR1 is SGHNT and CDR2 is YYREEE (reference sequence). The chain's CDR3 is CASSLRGTGIYEQYF. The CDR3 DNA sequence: TGTGCCAGCAGCTTGAGGGGGACAGGGATCTACGAGCAGTACTTC.

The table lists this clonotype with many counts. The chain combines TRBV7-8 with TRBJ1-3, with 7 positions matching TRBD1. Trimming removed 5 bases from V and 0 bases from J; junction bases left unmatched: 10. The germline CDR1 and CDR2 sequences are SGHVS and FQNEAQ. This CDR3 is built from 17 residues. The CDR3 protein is CASSPLRGQTSGNTIYF. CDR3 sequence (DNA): TGTGCCAGCAGCCCCCTCCGGGGACAGACCTCTGGAAACACCATATATTTT.

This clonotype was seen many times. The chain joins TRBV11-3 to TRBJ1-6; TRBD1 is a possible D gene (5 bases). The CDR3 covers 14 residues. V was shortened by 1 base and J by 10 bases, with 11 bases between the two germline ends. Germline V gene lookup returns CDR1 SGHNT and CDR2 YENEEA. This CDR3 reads CASSLGRVRSPLHF. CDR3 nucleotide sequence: TGTGCCAGCAGCTTAGGCAGGGTCAGATCACCCCTCCACTTT.

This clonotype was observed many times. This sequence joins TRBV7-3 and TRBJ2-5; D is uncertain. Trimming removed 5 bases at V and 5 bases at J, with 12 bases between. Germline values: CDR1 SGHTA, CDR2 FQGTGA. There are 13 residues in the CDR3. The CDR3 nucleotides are TGTGCCAGCAGCCCCGCACCGACGGAGACCCAGTACTTC. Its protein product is CASSPAPTETQYF.

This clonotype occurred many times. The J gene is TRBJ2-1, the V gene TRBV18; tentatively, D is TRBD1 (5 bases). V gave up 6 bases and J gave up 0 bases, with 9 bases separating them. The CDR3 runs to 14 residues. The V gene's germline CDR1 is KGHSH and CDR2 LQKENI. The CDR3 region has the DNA TGTGCCAGCTCCCCGGACACCTCCTACAATGAGCAGTTCTTC. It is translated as CASSPDTSYNEQFF.

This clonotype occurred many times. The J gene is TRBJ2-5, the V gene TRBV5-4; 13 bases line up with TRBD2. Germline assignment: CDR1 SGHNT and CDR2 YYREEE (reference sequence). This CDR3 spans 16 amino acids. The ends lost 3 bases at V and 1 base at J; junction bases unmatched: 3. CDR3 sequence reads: CASSSGTSGIQETQYF. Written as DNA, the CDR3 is TGTGCCAGCAGCTCCGGGACTAGCGGGATCCAAGAGACCCAGTACTTC.

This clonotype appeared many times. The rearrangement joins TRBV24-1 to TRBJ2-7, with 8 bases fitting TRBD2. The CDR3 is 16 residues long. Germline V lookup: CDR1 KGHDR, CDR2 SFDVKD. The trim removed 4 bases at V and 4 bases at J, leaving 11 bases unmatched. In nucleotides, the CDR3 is TGTGCCACCAGTGACCCAGCGGGAGCCCCGGATTACGAGCAGTACTTC. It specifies CATSDPAGAPDYEQYF.

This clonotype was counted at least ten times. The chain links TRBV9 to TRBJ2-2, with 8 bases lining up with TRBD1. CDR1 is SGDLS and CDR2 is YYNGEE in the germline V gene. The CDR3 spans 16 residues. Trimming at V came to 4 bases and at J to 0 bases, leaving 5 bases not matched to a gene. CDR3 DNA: TGTGCCAGCAGCCCACAGGACAGGGCGAACACCGGGGAGCTGTTTTTT. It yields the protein CASSPQDRANTGELFF.

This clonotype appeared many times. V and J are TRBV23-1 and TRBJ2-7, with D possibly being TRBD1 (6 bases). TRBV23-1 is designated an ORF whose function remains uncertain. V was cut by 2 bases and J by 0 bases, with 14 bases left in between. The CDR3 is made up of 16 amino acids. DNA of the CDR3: TGCGCCAGCAGTCAACCCGACAGGTCCCTCTCCTACGAGCAGTACTTC. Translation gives CASSQPDRSLSYEQYF.

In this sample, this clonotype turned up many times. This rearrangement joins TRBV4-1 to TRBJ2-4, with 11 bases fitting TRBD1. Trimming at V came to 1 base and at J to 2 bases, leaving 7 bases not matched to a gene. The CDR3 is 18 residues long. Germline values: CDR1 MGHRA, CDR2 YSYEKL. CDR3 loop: CASSQVTRDRGTKNIQYF. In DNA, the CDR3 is TGCGCCAGCAGCCAAGTTACCCGGGACAGGGGGACCAAAAACATTCAGTACTTC.

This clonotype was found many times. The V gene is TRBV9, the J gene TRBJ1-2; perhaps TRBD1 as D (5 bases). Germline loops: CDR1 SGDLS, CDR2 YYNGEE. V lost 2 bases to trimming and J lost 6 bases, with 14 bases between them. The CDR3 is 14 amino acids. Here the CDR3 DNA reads TGTGCCAGCAGCGTTTCGGGGGAGTACGATGGCTACACCTTC. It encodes CASSVSGEYDGYTF.

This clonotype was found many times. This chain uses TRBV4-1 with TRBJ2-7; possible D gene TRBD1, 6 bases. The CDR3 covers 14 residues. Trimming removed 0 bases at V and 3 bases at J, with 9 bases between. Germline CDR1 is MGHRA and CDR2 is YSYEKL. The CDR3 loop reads CASSQEARGYEQYF. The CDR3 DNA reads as TGCGCCAGCAGCCAAGAGGCCAGGGGCTACGAGCAGTACTTC.

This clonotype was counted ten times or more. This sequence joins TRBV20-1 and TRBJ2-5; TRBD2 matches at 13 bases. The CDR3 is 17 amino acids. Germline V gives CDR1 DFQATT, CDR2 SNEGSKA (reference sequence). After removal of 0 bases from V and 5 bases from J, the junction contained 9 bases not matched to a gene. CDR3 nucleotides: TGCAGTGCTAGAGATCTACTAGCGGGGGGGCAACGGGAGACCCAGTACTTC. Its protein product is CSARDLLAGGQRETQYF.

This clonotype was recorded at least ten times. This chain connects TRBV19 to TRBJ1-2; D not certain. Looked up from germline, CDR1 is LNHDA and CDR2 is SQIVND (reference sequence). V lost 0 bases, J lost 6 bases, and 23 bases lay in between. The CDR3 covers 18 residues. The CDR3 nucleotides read TGTGCCAGTAGTATAGACGCGTACAGTGGGCGTTTTTCCGATGGCTACACCTTC. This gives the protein CASSIDAYSGRFSDGYTF.

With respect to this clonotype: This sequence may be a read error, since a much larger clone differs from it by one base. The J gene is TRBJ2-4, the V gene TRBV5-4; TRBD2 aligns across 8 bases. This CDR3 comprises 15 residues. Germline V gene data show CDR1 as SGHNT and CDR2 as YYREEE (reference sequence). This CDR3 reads CASNAGGSARNIQYF. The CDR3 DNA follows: TGTGCCAGCAACGCGGGGGGCTCAGCCAGAAACATTCAGTACTTC.

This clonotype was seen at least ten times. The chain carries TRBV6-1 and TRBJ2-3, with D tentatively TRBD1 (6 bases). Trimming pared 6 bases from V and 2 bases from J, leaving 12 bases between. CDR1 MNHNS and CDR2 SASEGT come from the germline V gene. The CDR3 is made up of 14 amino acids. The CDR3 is CASSSGTNTDTQYF. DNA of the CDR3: TGTGCCAGCAGCTCCGGGACAAACACAGATACGCAGTATTTT.

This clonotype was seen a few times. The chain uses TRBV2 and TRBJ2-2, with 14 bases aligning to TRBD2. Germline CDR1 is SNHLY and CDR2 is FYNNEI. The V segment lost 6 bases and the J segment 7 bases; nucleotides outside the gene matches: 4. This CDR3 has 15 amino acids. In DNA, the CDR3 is TGTGCCAGCAGAGGGACTAGCGGGAGTGGCGGGGAGCTGTTTTTT. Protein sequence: CASRGTSGSGGELFF.

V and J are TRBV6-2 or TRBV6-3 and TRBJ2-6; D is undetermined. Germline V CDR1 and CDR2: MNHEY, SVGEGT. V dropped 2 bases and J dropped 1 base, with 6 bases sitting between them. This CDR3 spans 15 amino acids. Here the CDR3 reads CASSYKGSGANVLTF. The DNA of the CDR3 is TGTGCCAGCAGTTACAAGGGATCTGGGGCCAACGTCCTGACTTTC.

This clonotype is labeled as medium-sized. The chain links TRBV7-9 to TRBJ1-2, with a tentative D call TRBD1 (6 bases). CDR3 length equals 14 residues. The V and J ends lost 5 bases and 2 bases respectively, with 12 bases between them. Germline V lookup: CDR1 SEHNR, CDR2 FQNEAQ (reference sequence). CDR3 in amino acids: CASSLPGTNYGYTF. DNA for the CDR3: TGTGCCAGCAGCCTACCCGGGACAAACTATGGCTACACCTTC.

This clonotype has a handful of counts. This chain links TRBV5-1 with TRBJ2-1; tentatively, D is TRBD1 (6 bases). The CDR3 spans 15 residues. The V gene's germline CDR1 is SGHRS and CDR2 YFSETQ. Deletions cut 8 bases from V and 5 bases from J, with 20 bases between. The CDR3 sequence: CARSQGSLGDNEQFF. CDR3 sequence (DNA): TGCGCCAGGTCCCAGGGGTCCTTGGGGGACAATGAGCAGTTCTTC.

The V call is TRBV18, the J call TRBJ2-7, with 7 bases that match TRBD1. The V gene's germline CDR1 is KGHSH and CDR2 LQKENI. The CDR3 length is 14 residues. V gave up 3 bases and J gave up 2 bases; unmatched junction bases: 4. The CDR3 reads CASSPDRLTYEQYF. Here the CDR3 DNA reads TGTGCCAGCTCACCGGACAGGCTTACCTACGAGCAGTACTTC.

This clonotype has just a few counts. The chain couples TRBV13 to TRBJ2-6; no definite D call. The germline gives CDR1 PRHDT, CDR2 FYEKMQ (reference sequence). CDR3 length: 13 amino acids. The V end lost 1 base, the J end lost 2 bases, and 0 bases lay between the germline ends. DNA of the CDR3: TGTGCCAGCAGCTTAGCTGGGGCCAACGTCCTGACTTTC. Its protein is CASSLAGANVLTF. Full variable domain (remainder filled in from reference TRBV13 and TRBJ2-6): AAGVIQSPRHLIKEKRETATLKCYPIPRHDTVYWYQQGPGQDPQFLISFYEKMQSDKGSIPDRFSAQQFSDYHSELNMSSLELGDSALYFCASSLAGANVLTFGAGSRLTVL.